One sample yielded the 19 T cell receptor beta chains listed below, sequenced in a study of T cells in Graves' hyperthyroidism and ophthalmopathy. TCR beta CDR3 regions were amplified from RNA transcripts. Initially, a first-round RT-PCR of the TCR CDR3 employed the HTBI primer set. One entry per CDR3 protein results from TCRdb running MiXCR on the multiplex PCR reads. The table records 600,000 to 750,000 distinct CDR3 sequences, around 16% of them present only once. The source material was blood. These receptors all come from a middle-aged man with Graves' hyperthyroidism.

The chain has TRBV27 and TRBJ1-5; D unresolved. CDR1 MNHEY and CDR2 SMNVEV come from the germline V gene (reference sequence). This CDR3 region has 16 residues. Trimming removed 4 bases at V and 0 bases at J, with 13 bases between. The CDR3 reads CASSSWTDYSNQPQHF. DNA of the CDR3: TGTGCCAGCAGTTCCTGGACGGATTATAGCAATCAGCCCCAGCATTTT.

The V and J genes are TRBV7-9 and TRBJ2-7; TRBD1 might be the D (6 bases). CDR1 and CDR2 (germline): SEHNR, FQNEAQ (reference sequence). Trimming shortened V by 1 base and J by 2 bases, and 15 bases separated the two germline ends. The CDR3 consists of 16 residues. This chain's CDR3 is CASSLVRGTNPYEQYF. CDR3 nucleotide sequence: TGTGCCAGCAGCTTAGTTAGGGGGACGAACCCCTACGAGCAGTACTTC.

This clonotype was observed many times. The chain couples TRBV5-8 to TRBJ1-1; unclear D gene. Germline loops: CDR1 SGHTS, CDR2 YDEGEE. The CDR3 runs 11 residues. V was shortened by 4 bases and J by 8 bases, with 9 bases between the two germline ends. The CDR3 DNA reads as TGTGCCAGCAGCACCCGACGAGAAGCTTTCTTT. Translation gives CASSTRREAFF.

This clonotype was recorded at least ten times. CDR3 loop: CATSRGQSYEQYF. DNA of the CDR3: TGTGCCACCAGTCGTGGACAGTCCTACGAGCAGTACTTC. V usage is TRBV24-1 and J usage is TRBJ2-7; D possibly corresponds to TRBD1 (6 bases). The ends were cut back, 6 bases at V and 1 base at J, with 9 bases in the middle. This CDR3 has 13 residues. CDR1 and CDR2 from the germline V gene are KGHDR and SFDVKD.

Many counts were recorded for this clonotype. The rearrangement uses TRBV6-1 and TRBJ2-7, with a tentative D call TRBD2 (5 bases). Germline-derived CDR1 and CDR2 are MNHNS and SASEGT. This CDR3 region has 13 residues. V was pared by 6 bases and J by 2 bases, with 11 bases between. The CDR3 loop is CASSGGVAYEQYF. In nucleotides, the CDR3 is TGTGCCAGCAGCGGAGGCGTAGCCTACGAGCAGTACTTC.

Comments on this clonotype: At one boundary the junction diverges from the germline segment, which might be a read error. The rearrangement uses TRBV20-1 and TRBJ2-1; 7 bases are shared with TRBD2. This CDR3 comprises 16 residues. Germline CDR1 and CDR2: DFQATT and SNEGSKA (reference sequence). The CDR3 loop is CSARDIAGSSYNEEFF. CDR3 DNA: TGCAGTGCTAGAGATATAGCGGGTAGCTCCTACAATGAGGAGTTCTTC.

In this sample, this clonotype turned up many times. A read error may account for a junction end that differs from germline. V and J are TRBV10-1 and TRBJ1-1; D gene ambiguous. There are 12 residues in the CDR3. Germline V gives CDR1 WNHNN, CDR2 SYGVQD (reference sequence). The CDR3 reads CASSDPNTEAFF. The CDR3 bases are TGTGCCAGCAGTGACCCGAACACTGAAGCTTTCTTT.

The sample holds a few counts of this clonotype. This chain joins TRBV18 and TRBJ2-5; D call uncertain. CDR1 and CDR2 (germline): KGHSH, LQKENI. This CDR3 region has 14 residues. Trimming took off 4 bases at V and 2 bases at J, with 11 bases between the two ends. Here the CDR3 reads CASSLQEGQETQYF. CDR3 DNA sequence: TGTGCCAGCTCACTACAAGAAGGTCAAGAGACCCAGTACTTC.

This chain links TRBV12-5 with TRBJ2-2; D gene uncertain. Germline CDR1 reads LGHNT; CDR2 reads FRNRAP. The germline V and J ends were trimmed by 5 bases and 2 bases, with 3 bases remaining between them. The CDR3 runs 12 residues. The chain's CDR3 is CASGINTGELFF. CDR3 bases: TGTGCTAGTGGTATAAACACCGGGGAGCTGTTTTTT.

J is TRBJ2-7 and V is TRBV10-3; D unclear. The CDR3 totals 12 residues. Germline CDR1 and CDR2: ENHRY and SYGVKD. The V and J ends lost 4 bases and 4 bases respectively, with 8 bases between them. The CDR3 spells CAISGRAYEQYF. CDR3 DNA sequence: TGTGCCATCAGTGGGAGAGCTTACGAGCAGTACTTC.

The table lists this clonotype with a few counts. The CDR3 DNA reads as TGTGCCAGTAGTTGGTCGGCGGGAGGAGCCTACGAGCAGTACTTC. Translation gives CASSWSAGGAYEQYF. J is TRBJ2-7 and V is TRBV19, with 8 bases matching TRBD2. Trimming took 5 bases from V and 2 from J; bases not matched to a gene: 8. In germline, CDR1 is LNHDA, CDR2 SQIVND (reference sequence). This CDR3 spans 15 amino acids.

This clonotype was seen more than once but under ten times. V and J are TRBV27 and TRBJ2-2; TRBD1 matches 7 bases. The CDR3 has 14 amino acids. The ends lost 4 bases at V and 3 bases at J; junction bases unmatched: 2. CDR1 and CDR2 from the germline V gene are MNHEY and SMNVEV (reference sequence). The DNA for the CDR3 is TGTGCCAGCAGTTCCGGGACAGACACCGGGGAGCTGTTTTTT. This codes for CASSSGTDTGELFF.

The V gene is TRBV3-1, the J gene TRBJ2-1; D assignment may be TRBD1 or TRBD2 (5 bases each). Germline CDR1 and CDR2: LGHDT and YNNKEL (reference sequence). V lost 5 bases and J 11 bases, leaving 16 bases between the germline ends. The CDR3 runs 13 residues. The CDR3 protein is CASSYSSGTQQFF. For the CDR3, the DNA is TGTGCCAGCAGCTACTCATCCGGGACCCAGCAGTTCTTC.

This clonotype was seen at least ten times. The CDR3 sequence is CASSLVTGEAFF. For the CDR3, the DNA is TGTGCCAGCAGCTTAGTAACGGGAGAAGCTTTCTTT. The V gene is TRBV11-2, the J gene TRBJ1-1; D is unresolved. Trimming removed 1 base from V and 8 bases from J, with 8 bases in between. This CDR3 region has 12 residues. Germline-derived CDR1 and CDR2 are SGHAT and FQNNGV. Based on the CDR3 plus reference TRBV11-2 and TRBJ1-1, the full variable domain is EAGVAQSPRYKIIEKRQSVAFWCNPISGHATLYWYQQILGQGPKLLIQFQNNGVVDDSQLPKDRFSAERLKGVDSTLKIQPAKLEDSAVYLCASSLVTGEAFFGQGTRLTVV.

This clonotype came up many times. This chain joins TRBV12-3 or TRBV12-4 and TRBJ2-1, with a weak D call TRBD2 (6 bases). The CDR3 has 15 amino acids. V lost 5 bases and J lost 3, with 14 bases in between. The CDR3 is CASSRGGVGYNEQFF. CDR3 coding DNA: TGTGCCAGCAGTAGAGGAGGGGTGGGCTACAATGAGCAGTTCTTC.

The rearrangement links TRBV27 to TRBJ2-3; 7 bases map to TRBD1. The V gene end was trimmed by 5 bases and the J gene end by 5 bases; junction bases not matched to a gene: 13. The CDR3 spans 16 residues. In germline, CDR1 is MNHEY, CDR2 SMNVEV (reference sequence). CDR3 bases: TGTGCCAGCAGTGACGTGGGACAGATAGGGGGAGATACGCAGTATTTT. It encodes CASSDVGQIGGDTQYF.

This clonotype was detected ten times or more. The gene calls are TRBV9 and TRBJ2-5, with a possible D match to TRBD2 (5 bases). The CDR3 runs to 15 residues. The V end lost 0 bases, the J end lost 3 bases, and 12 bases lay between the germline ends. Germline loops: CDR1 SGDLS, CDR2 YYNGEE. CDR3 coding DNA: TGTGCCAGCAGCGTAGGTGGAGGTAGTAAAGAGACCCAGTACTTC. Translation: CASSVGGGSKETQYF.

This clonotype was found many times. The V call is TRBV18, the J call TRBJ2-1; TRBD2 might be the D (5 bases). V lost 6 bases, J lost 4 bases, and 10 bases lay in between. CDR1 KGHSH and CDR2 LQKENI come from the germline V gene. The CDR3 is made up of 13 amino acids. CDR3 sequence reads: CASSAAAYNEQFF. In nucleotides, the CDR3 is TGTGCCAGCTCGGCAGCGGCGTACAATGAGCAGTTCTTC.

Comments on this clonotype: With a much larger clone just one base away, this may be a read error. The rearrangement uses TRBV3-1 and TRBJ1-6; TRBD1 might be the D (6 bases). Looked up from germline, CDR1 is LGHDT and CDR2 is YNNKEL (reference sequence). CDR3 size: 14 residues. V gave up 3 bases and J gave up 6 bases, with 9 bases separating them. CDR3 sequence reads: CASSHGTLNSPLHF. The CDR3 coding sequence is TGTGCCAGCAGCCACGGGACACTTAATTCACCCCTCCACTTT.